Each of the 14 T cell receptor beta chains below was sequenced from the same sample in a study of OX40 agonist ivuxolimab in advanced cancers. Sequenced by immunoSEQ multiplex PCR; TCRdb stores in-frame clones only, minus some. The table has tens of thousands of clones, more than 75% seen once. The sample consisted of CD4+ or CD8+ T cells sorted from blood, taken in a trial of the OX40 agonist ivuxolimab. Receptors were obtained from an adult with an advanced solid tumor such as melanoma, head and neck, liver or kidney cancer.

The V and J genes are TRBV6-5 and TRBJ2-7, with a possible D match to TRBD2 (6 bases). Germline V CDR1 and CDR2: MNHEY, SVGAGI. V was pared by 6 bases and J by 3 bases, with 15 bases between. This CDR3 is 14 amino acids long. In DNA, the CDR3 is TGTGCCAGCAGCCCCGCGGGACTGGGCTACGAGCAGTACTTC. This translates into CASSPAGLGYEQYF.

The chain recombines TRBV20-1 with TRBJ2-3; D is undetermined. The CDR3 is made up of 11 amino acids. The V and J ends lost 5 bases and 4 bases respectively, with 7 bases between them. Germline V gene data show CDR1 as DFQATT and CDR2 as SNEGSKA (reference sequence). CDR3 region: CSAYQPDTQYF. The DNA for the CDR3 is TGCAGTGCTTACCAGCCAGATACGCAGTATTTT.

The chain joins TRBV5-1 to TRBJ1-1; D is undetermined. Germline loops: CDR1 SGHRS, CDR2 YFSETQ. V shed 1 base and J shed 1 base, with 8 bases lying between them. The CDR3 is 14 residues long. This chain's CDR3 is CASSLRRENTEAFF. DNA for the CDR3: TGCGCCAGCAGCTTGCGACGGGAGAACACTGAAGCTTTCTTT. Supplemented by reference TRBV5-1 and TRBJ1-1, the full variable domain reads KAGVTQTPRYLIKTRGQQVTLSCSPISGHRSVSWYQQTPGQGLQFLFEYFSETQRNKGNFPGRFSGRQFSNSRSEMNVSTLELGDSALYLCASSLRRENTEAFFGQGTRLTVV.

The J gene is TRBJ2-7, the V gene TRBV6-5; 7 bases are a match to TRBD2. This CDR3 has 14 amino acids. Trimming cost V 5 bases and J 4 bases; bases outside gene matches: 8. Germline V gene sequence: CDR1 MNHEY, CDR2 SVGAGI. For the CDR3, the DNA is TGTGCCAGCAGTCTAGTGGGGGGGAGATACGAGCAGTACTTC. As protein: CASSLVGGRYEQYF.

To note about this clone: This sample also contains other DNA sequences that code for the same CDR3. The gene calls are TRBV18 and TRBJ1-2; D unclear. The CDR3 is made up of 13 amino acids. The germline V gene has CDR1 KGHSH and CDR2 LQKENI. Trimming cost V 6 bases and J 8 bases, with 16 bases left between them. The CDR3 region is CASSPPSYRGYTF. CDR3 nucleotide sequence: TGTGCCAGCTCCCCCCCGTCCTATCGGGGCTACACCTTC.

The chain links TRBV28 to TRBJ2-1, with 8 nucleotides matching TRBD2. CDR3 length: 17 amino acids. Trimming at V came to 1 base and at J to 1 base, leaving 6 bases not matched to a gene. Germline V gene sequence: CDR1 MDHEN, CDR2 SYDVKM. The DNA for the CDR3 is TGTGCCAGCAGTTTATACCCTAGCGGGTATTCCTACAATGAGCAGTTCTTC. Its protein product is CASSLYPSGYSYNEQFF.

The gene calls are TRBV6-1 and TRBJ1-5, with D hard to call. This CDR3 contains 14 residues. The germline CDR1 and CDR2 sequences are MNHNS and SASEGT. V was clipped by 4 bases and J by 2 bases, with 9 bases between them. In DNA, the CDR3 is TGTGCCAGCAGTGTATCTGGGGGCAATCAGCCCCAGCATTTT. Encoded protein: CASSVSGGNQPQHF.

As to this clone: A read error may produce the germline difference seen at one junction end. This chain uses TRBV5-1 with TRBJ2-1; the D call may be TRBD1 or TRBD2 (6 bases each). The CDR3 runs 14 residues. Germline CDR1 is SGHRS and CDR2 is YFSETQ. CDR3 in DNA: TGCGCCAGCACCTTGCGTTGGGGGGCCGGTGAGCAGTTCTTC. Translating it yields CASTLRWGAGEQFF.

This clone was recorded once. V gene TRBV5-1 combines with J gene TRBJ2-3, with 10 bases that match TRBD2. Germline values: CDR1 SGHRS, CDR2 YFSETQ. This CDR3 contains 17 residues. Unmatched junction bases numbered 10, after V lost 6 bases and J lost 0 bases. CDR3 sequence: CASTPWPSGGSTDTQYF. The CDR3 coding sequence is TGCGCCAGCACCCCTTGGCCTAGCGGGGGCAGCACAGATACGCAGTATTTT.

The CDR3 protein is CASSPGPATLVLFF. The CDR3 DNA reads as TGTGCCAGCTCACCCGGTCCAGCCACCCTCGTCCTGTTTTTT. The chain is built from TRBV18 and TRBJ1-4; D gene unclear. The ends were cut back, 3 bases at V and 14 bases at J, with 19 bases in the middle. The germline CDR1 and CDR2 sequences are KGHSH and LQKENI. CDR3 length: 14 amino acids. The full variable domain, in which reference TRBV18 and TRBJ1-4 provide the parts outside the CDR3, is NAGVMQNPRHLVRRRGQEARLRCSPMKGHSHVYWYRQLPEEGLKFMVYLQKENIIDESGMPKERFSAEFPKEGPSILRIQQVVRGDSAAYFCASSPGPATLVLFFGSGTQLSVL.

About this clone itself: No conserved phenylalanine or tryptophan is present at the end of the CDR3, so a read error is the likely explanation. The J gene is TRBJ1-6, the V gene TRBV18; D uncertain. Germline loops: CDR1 KGHSH, CDR2 LQKENI. This CDR3 contains 13 residues. V was shortened by 6 bases and J by 7 bases, with 10 bases between the two germline ends. The CDR3 nucleotides read TGTGCCAGCTCGGGAGCCAGAAATTCACCCCTCCACCTT. Its translation: CASSGARNSPLHL.

The chain recombines TRBV10-3 with TRBJ1-2; the D is unclear. From germline, CDR1 is ENHRY and CDR2 SYGVKD. The CDR3 is made up of 12 amino acids. V lost 0 bases to trimming and J lost 14 bases, with 13 bases between them. This CDR3 is CAISESRWAYTF. For the CDR3, the DNA is TGTGCCATCAGTGAGTCTAGATGGGCTTATACCTTC.

The chain recombines TRBV19 with TRBJ1-4, with D tentatively TRBD1 (6 bases). This CDR3 is 17 amino acids long. Germline V gene lookup returns CDR1 LNHDA and CDR2 SQIVND (reference sequence). Trimming pared 1 base from V and 3 bases from J, leaving 15 bases between. CDR3 in amino acids: CASSIAGFRGANEKLFF. Here the CDR3 DNA reads TGTGCCAGTAGTATAGCCGGGTTCAGGGGAGCTAATGAAAAACTGTTTTTT.

This chain joins TRBV18 and TRBJ1-1; D possibly corresponds to TRBD1 (5 bases). V shed 6 bases and J shed 4 bases, with 18 bases lying between them. The CDR3 runs to 15 residues. Per the germline V gene, CDR1 is KGHSH and CDR2 is LQKENI. The CDR3 region has the DNA TGTGCCAGCTCCCCCCCTAGGGGATTGGGCACTGAAGCTTTCTTT. Translating it yields CASSPPRGLGTEAFF.